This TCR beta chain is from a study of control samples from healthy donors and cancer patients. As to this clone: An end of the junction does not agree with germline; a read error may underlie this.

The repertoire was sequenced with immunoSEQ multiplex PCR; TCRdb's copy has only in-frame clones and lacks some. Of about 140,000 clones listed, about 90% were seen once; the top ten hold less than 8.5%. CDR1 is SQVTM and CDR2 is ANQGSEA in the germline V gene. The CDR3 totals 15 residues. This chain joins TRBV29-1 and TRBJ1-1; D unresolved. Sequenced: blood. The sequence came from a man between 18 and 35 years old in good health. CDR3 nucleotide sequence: TGCAGCGCTGAAGGACTCCTGGACGGGAACACTGAAGCTTTCTTT. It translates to CSAEGLLDGNTEAFF.